This TCR beta chain came from a study of blood T cell repertoires in COVID-19. Study summary: Donors in the United States, Italy and Spain gave samples during acute or convalescent COVID-19. T cells, B-cell-depleted T cells, or PBMCs supplied cDNA or gDNA.

J was trimmed by 1 base and V by 5 bases; bases with no gene match: 3. Germline CDR1 reads SQVTM; CDR2 reads ANQGSEA. This CDR3 comprises 14 residues. In the original analysis: Amplification of reference gene primers was used by the study to estimate nucleated cell counts. TCRdb keeps only in-frame clones here, not all; method: immunoSEQ multiplex PCR. The V and J calls and clone size come from that table; D and trimming were worked out from the DNA. The repertoire includes around 140,000 clones, 88% of them detected once, and 1.5% to 2% sits in the top ten. This TCR was sampled from a man in his 70s with acute or convalescent COVID-19. The material sequenced was peripheral blood. This chain uses TRBV29-1 with TRBJ1-5, with TRBD1 matching 9 bases. CDR3 protein: CSVSTGGSNQPQHF. CDR3 DNA: TGCAGCGTTTCCACAGGGGGCAGCAATCAGCCCCAGCATTTT.